One sample yielded the 28 T cell receptor beta chains listed below, sequenced in a study of blood T cell repertoires in COVID-19. This table comes from immunoSEQ multiplex PCR, and its TCRdb copy is limited to in-frame clones, with some not included. The repertoire consists of approximately 130,000 clones, with roughly nine tenths occurring once and the leading ten covering around a quarter. The specimen was peripheral blood. The origin of the receptors is a man aged 65 to 85 with active or convalescent COVID-19.

This clone was observed once. This chain uses TRBV28 with TRBJ2-7; D may be TRBD2 (7 bases). The CDR3 sequence is 13 residues long. The germline gives CDR1 MDHEN, CDR2 SYDVKM. Deletions cut 6 bases from V and 7 bases from J, with 16 bases between. The CDR3 is CASRREGGGEQYF. The DNA for the CDR3 is TGTGCCAGCAGGCGAGAGGGGGGAGGGGAGCAGTACTTC.

This chain's CDR3 is CAWSGTGDTGELFF. For the CDR3, the DNA is TGTGCCTGGAGCGGGACAGGGGACACCGGGGAGCTGTTTTTT. The chain is built from TRBV30 and TRBJ2-2; TRBD1 matches 10 bases. Germline V CDR1 and CDR2: GTSNPN, SVGIG (reference sequence). The CDR3 is 14 amino acids. V shed 3 bases, J shed 3 bases, and the junction held 1 base outside the gene matches.

This chain links TRBV3-1 (or the pseudogene TRBV3-2) with TRBJ2-3; 7 nucleotides align to TRBD2. Trimming cost V 6 bases and J 2 bases; bases outside gene matches: 2. This CDR3 region has 13 residues. Germline CDR1 LGHDT, CDR2 YNNKEL (reference sequence). The CDR3 protein is CASSRGDTDTQYF. The CDR3 region has the DNA TGTGCCAGCAGTCGGGGGGACACAGATACGCAGTATTTT.

The V call is TRBV19, the J call TRBJ1-1; no reliable D call. Germline CDR1 is LNHDA and CDR2 is SQIVND (reference sequence). CDR3 length equals 17 residues. Deletions cut 1 base from V and 1 base from J, with 16 bases between. The CDR3 loop reads CASSIVEQSGKNTEAFF. As DNA, the CDR3 is TGTGCCAGTAGTATAGTTGAGCAGTCAGGAAAGAACACTGAAGCTTTCTTT. The full variable domain, rest sourced from reference TRBV19 and TRBJ1-1, is DGGITQSPKYLFRKEGQNVTLSCEQNLNHDAMYWYRQDPGQGLRLIYYSQIVNDFQKGDIAEGYSVSREKKESFPLTVTSAQKNPTAFYLCASSIVEQSGKNTEAFFGQGTRLTVV.

V usage is TRBV29-1 and J usage is TRBJ2-1, with D perhaps matching TRBD2 (5 bases). This CDR3 is built from 12 residues. Trimming shortened V by 6 bases and J by 6 bases, and 12 bases separated the two germline ends. Germline CDR1 is SQVTM and CDR2 is ANQGSEA. This chain's CDR3 is CSVTTSSNEQFF. The CDR3 DNA follows: TGCAGCGTCACCACTAGTTCCAATGAGCAGTTCTTC.

This clone was picked up a small number of times. The same CDR3 is also encoded by other DNA sequences in this sample. This chain connects TRBV19 to TRBJ1-2; possibly TRBD1 for D (6 bases). Germline V gene data show CDR1 as LNHDA and CDR2 as SQIVND (reference sequence). V lost 1 base and J 5 bases, leaving 14 bases between the germline ends. This CDR3 has 15 residues. The CDR3 nucleotides are TGTGCCAGTAGTATAGGGGCGGACAGACCTTATGGCTACACCTTC. Translated: CASSIGADRPYGYTF.

In the case of this clone: The junction departs from germline at one end; a sequencing error may be responsible. The chain uses TRBV7-7 and TRBJ2-5, with TRBD2 identical over 9 bases. Germline values: CDR1 SSHAT, CDR2 FNYEAQ (reference sequence). The CDR3 contains 15 residues. The CDR3 sequence: CASSFLREGQETQYF. CDR3 bases: TGTGCTAGCAGCTTTCTGCGGGAGGGCCAAGAGACCCAGTACTTC.

The table lists this clone with a count of one. The chain employs TRBV18 and TRBJ2-6; TRBD1 matches 8 bases. The CDR3 sequence is 19 residues long. Trimming removed 6 bases from V and 0 bases from J; junction bases left unmatched: 13. Per germline, CDR1 KGHSH and CDR2 LQKENI. The CDR3 spells CASSPGGNRGNSGANVLTF. The DNA for the CDR3 is TGTGCCAGCTCGCCCGGGGGAAACAGGGGGAACTCTGGGGCCAACGTCCTGACTTTC. The full variable domain, rest sourced from reference TRBV18 and TRBJ2-6, is NAGVMQNPRHLVRRRGQEARLRCSPMKGHSHVYWYRQLPEEGLKFMVYLQKENIIDESGMPKERFSAEFPKEGPSILRIQQVVRGDSAAYFCASSPGGNRGNSGANVLTFGAGSRLTVL.

This clone was observed a handful of times. The rearrangement joins TRBV27 to TRBJ2-7; 7 nucleotides match TRBD1. CDR1 and CDR2 (germline): MNHEY, SMNVEV (reference sequence). This CDR3 comprises 15 residues. V shed 2 bases and J 0 bases; nucleotides not matched to a gene: 4. In nucleotides, the CDR3 is TGTGCCAGCAGTTTAAGGGGGCCAATCTCCTACGAGCAGTACTTC. The encoded protein is CASSLRGPISYEQYF.

V and J are TRBV28 and TRBJ1-2; the match to TRBD1 covers 7 bases. CDR3 length: 13 amino acids. With 6 bases clipped from V and 4 bases from J, the junction kept 5 bases outside the gene matches. Per germline, CDR1 MDHEN and CDR2 SYDVKM. Here the CDR3 reads CASSEGQIYGYTF. CDR3 DNA sequence: TGTGCCAGCAGCGAGGGACAGATCTATGGCTACACCTTC.

This chain connects TRBV29-1 to TRBJ1-1; 7 nucleotides agree with TRBD1. In germline, CDR1 is SQVTM, CDR2 ANQGSEA. The CDR3 covers 12 residues. The trim removed 6 bases at V and 3 bases at J, leaving 4 bases unmatched. The CDR3 here is CSVQGLYTEAFF. As DNA, the CDR3 is TGCAGCGTACAGGGGTTGTACACTGAAGCTTTCTTT.

The chain uses TRBV29-1 and TRBJ2-5; D is uncertain. Germline lookup yields CDR1 SQVTM and CDR2 ANQGSEA. The germline V and J ends were trimmed by 1 base and 2 bases, with 11 bases remaining between them. The CDR3 has 14 amino acids. CDR3 sequence reads: CSVEVQAAQETQYF. CDR3 DNA: TGCAGCGTTGAAGTTCAGGCAGCACAAGAGACCCAGTACTTC.

The rearrangement links TRBV7-6 to TRBJ2-7; possible D gene TRBD2, 5 bases. The CDR3 length is 14 residues. V was clipped by 5 bases and J by 2 bases, with 13 bases between them. Per germline, CDR1 SGHVS and CDR2 FNYEAQ. This chain's CDR3 is CASSLRTGPYEQYF. Written as DNA, the CDR3 is TGTGCCAGCAGCCTGCGGACTGGGCCCTACGAGCAGTACTTC.

The genes are TRBV19 and TRBJ1-5, with a weak D call TRBD1 (6 bases). V lost 3 bases, J lost 4 bases, and 19 bases lay in between. Germline V gives CDR1 LNHDA, CDR2 SQIVND (reference sequence). The CDR3 covers 17 residues. The CDR3 region has the DNA TGTGCCAGTAGTATGAAAATCCGAGGGGGTAAAAATCAGCCCCAGCATTTT. Residues: CASSMKIRGGKNQPQHF.

The J gene is TRBJ1-6, the V gene TRBV6-5; a weak D match, TRBD1 (5 bases). There are 14 residues in the CDR3. From germline, CDR1 is MNHEY and CDR2 SVGAGI. The V gene lost 5 bases and the J gene lost 7 bases, with 12 bases spanning the gap. CDR3 sequence reads: CASSPDSPNSPLHF. Here the CDR3 DNA reads TGTGCCAGCAGTCCTGACAGCCCCAATTCACCCCTCCACTTT.

V is TRBV7-9 and J is TRBJ2-1; TRBD2 is a possible D gene (5 bases). V was clipped by 0 bases and J by 0 bases, with 15 bases between them. The CDR3 totals 18 residues. Germline V gene sequence: CDR1 SEHNR, CDR2 FQNEAQ (reference sequence). CDR3 amino acids: CASSLAGSASSSYNEQFF. Here the CDR3 DNA reads TGTGCCAGCAGCTTAGCCGGTAGCGCTTCGAGCTCCTACAATGAGCAGTTCTTC.

For the CDR3, the DNA is TGTGCCAGCAGTGAAGCAGTAAGCCTGGGCGGGAGCTGGTATGAGCAGTTCTTC. Protein sequence: CASSEAVSLGGSWYEQFF. The chain links TRBV2 to TRBJ2-1; TRBD2 matches at 7 bases. V gave up 0 bases and J gave up 8 bases; unmatched junction bases: 16. The CDR3 is 18 residues long. Looked up from germline, CDR1 is SNHLY and CDR2 is FYNNEI.

J is TRBJ2-5 and V is TRBV4-1, with 11 bases aligning to TRBD1. Unmatched junction bases numbered 6, after V lost 2 bases and J lost 4 bases. Per germline, CDR1 MGHRA and CDR2 YSYEKL. There are 16 residues in the CDR3. This CDR3 is CASSQWGQGGTETQYF. CDR3 nucleotides: TGCGCCAGCAGCCAATGGGGACAGGGGGGTACAGAGACCCAGTACTTC.

In its sample, this clone was seen a few times. The CDR3 here is CASEIRGVYQPQHF. The DNA of the CDR3 is TGTGCCAGCGAGATTCGGGGGGTCTATCAGCCCCAGCATTTT. The J gene is TRBJ1-5, the V gene TRBV28, with D perhaps matching TRBD1 (5 bases). CDR3 length equals 14 residues. Trimming took 8 bases from V and 5 from J, leaving 16 bases between them. Germline CDR1 MDHEN, CDR2 SYDVKM.

The chain carries TRBV28 and TRBJ2-7; 7 positions agree with TRBD1. Losses at the gene ends were 5 bases for V and 5 bases for J; bases not matched to a gene: 12. Germline CDR1 MDHEN, CDR2 SYDVKM. This CDR3 contains 15 residues. CDR3 region: CASSTGAGQVNEQYF. CDR3 nucleotide sequence: TGTGCCAGCAGTACAGGGGCAGGACAGGTCAACGAGCAGTACTTC. Full variable domain (missing parts from reference TRBV28 and TRBJ2-7): DVKVTQSSRYLVKRTGEKVFLECVQDMDHENMFWYRQDPGLGLRLIYFSYDVKMKEKGDIPEGYSVSREKKERFSLILESASTNQTSMYLCASSTGAGQVNEQYFGPGTRLTVT.

The chain carries TRBV27 and TRBJ2-1; 8 nucleotides line up with TRBD2. V was pared by 2 bases and J by 6 bases, with 6 bases of the junction left unmatched. This CDR3 comprises 15 residues. Germline V CDR1 and CDR2: MNHEY, SMNVEV (reference sequence). CDR3: CASSLAAGVVNEQFF. Here the CDR3 DNA reads TGTGCCAGCAGTTTAGCAGCGGGAGTCGTCAATGAGCAGTTCTTC.

In this sample, this clone turned up once. The chain recombines TRBV28 with TRBJ2-5, with a tentative D call TRBD1 (6 bases). The germline V and J ends were trimmed by 7 bases and 2 bases, with 23 bases remaining between them. The germline gives CDR1 MDHEN, CDR2 SYDVKM. This CDR3 is 17 amino acids long. Written as DNA, the CDR3 is TGTGCCAGCAAACAAGTCCGCGCGGCAGGGGATCAAGAGACCCAGTACTTC. Its protein product is CASKQVRAAGDQETQYF.

The CDR3 DNA is TGTGCCAGCAGCCAAGATGTAGGGGGCCACACTGAAGCTTTCTTT. This sequence encodes CASSQDVGGHTEAFF. This chain uses TRBV3-1 (or the pseudogene TRBV3-2) with TRBJ1-1, with 7 bases fitting TRBD1. The CDR3 sequence is 15 residues long. The V gene end was trimmed by 0 bases and the J gene end by 3 bases; junction bases not matched to a gene: 4. Germline V gene lookup returns CDR1 LGHDT and CDR2 YNNKEL (reference sequence).

This clone was seen a handful of times. The chain couples TRBV24-1 to TRBJ2-2, with D maybe TRBD1 (6 bases). The V and J ends lost 4 bases and 0 bases respectively, with 11 bases between them. Germline CDR1 KGHDR, CDR2 SFDVKD. The CDR3 contains 16 residues. CDR3 nucleotide sequence: TGTGCCACCAGTGAAACAGGGAGCTCGAACACCGGGGAGCTGTTTTTT. It encodes CATSETGSSNTGELFF.

This chain uses TRBV14 with TRBJ2-3; D gene ambiguous. Germline V gives CDR1 SGHDN, CDR2 FVKESK. V lost 2 bases to trimming and J lost 5 bases, with 11 bases between them. The CDR3 runs 14 residues. CDR3 DNA sequence: TGTGCCAGCAGCCAACCTAGTTTTTTAGATACGCAGTATTTT. Protein product: CASSQPSFLDTQYF.

This clone has more than one count but fewer than ten. The CDR3 coding sequence is TGTGCCAGCAACAGGGGGCTTCAGCCCCAGCATTTT. Amino acids: CASNRGLQPQHF. The chain combines TRBV28 with TRBJ1-5, with 9 positions matching TRBD1. V lost 7 bases to trimming and J lost 6 bases; unmatched junction nucleotides: 1. The length of the CDR3 is 12 residues. CDR1 and CDR2 from the germline V gene are MDHEN and SYDVKM.

This clone came up once. The rearrangement uses TRBV7-2 and TRBJ2-5; 13 nucleotides line up with TRBD2. J lost 0 bases, V lost 1 base, and 5 bases had no gene match. The CDR3 covers 18 residues. Looked up from germline, CDR1 is SGHTA and CDR2 is FQGNSA. CDR3 DNA sequence: TGTGCCAGCAGCTTAGTGCCGGGACTAGCGGGAAACCAAGAGACCCAGTACTTC. Amino acids: CASSLVPGLAGNQETQYF.

The J gene is TRBJ1-1, the V gene TRBV27, with a weak D call TRBD1 (6 bases). CDR1 is MNHEY and CDR2 is SMNVEV in the germline V gene (reference sequence). V was pared by 6 bases and J by 4 bases, with 21 bases between. This CDR3 has 16 residues. Here the CDR3 DNA reads TGTGCCAGCAGCCTGGGACGTACAGGGATCGGCACTGAAGCTTTCTTT. This codes for CASSLGRTGIGTEAFF.